A selection of T cell receptor beta chains follows, all from one sample in a study of cytotoxic CD8 clonotypes in ibrutinib-treated CLL. Libraries were prepared by immunoSEQ multiplex PCR; TCRdb keeps only in-frame clonotypes and omits some of them. The data show about 160,000 clones, around 84% seen once. Sequenced material: PBMCs, taken after 12 months of ibrutinib treatment. The origin of the receptors is a human donor with chronic lymphocytic leukemia. The CDR3 runs from the conserved cysteine through the conserved F or W. A D gene is named only where the DNA matches it firmly. Only part of the rows carry a size: once, few, many, or a class if the clone is expanded.

d_gene,abundance,v_gene,j_gene,len,CDR3nt,CDR3aa
NA,NA,TRBV2,TRBJ2-7,12,TGTGCCAGCAATCGGGGCTCCTACGAGCAGTACTTC,CASNRGSYEQYF
NA,few,TRBV28,TRBJ2-6,20,TGTGCCAGCAGTTTCAGAAAGGGGCTCTTAGTTGTCACTGGGGCCAACGTCCTGACTTTC,CASSFRKGLLVVTGANVLTF
TRBD2,NA,TRBV5-4,TRBJ2-4,17,TGTGCCAGCAGCTTGTGGGCTAGCGGACTAGCCAAAAACATTCAGTACTTC,CASSLWASGLAKNIQYF
TRBD2,NA,TRBV2,TRBJ2-7,14,TGTGCCAGCAGGGGGACTAGCGGGAGCTACGAGCAGTACTTC,CASRGTSGSYEQYF
NA,many,TRBV14,TRBJ1-1,16,TGTGCCAGCAGCCAAGATAACGGGGGGCGGGGATCTGAAGCTTTCTTT,CASSQDNGGRGSEAFF
TRBD2,NA,TRBV18,TRBJ2-2,16,TGTGCCAGCTCACCTGGCGGGGGGACGGCCACCGGGGAGCTGTTTTTT,CASSPGGGTATGELFF
NA,NA,TRBV27,TRBJ2-7,13,TGTGCCAGCAGCCTCGGGAATTCCTACGAGCAGTACTTC,CASSLGNSYEQYF
NA,NA,TRBV5-1,TRBJ2-1,14,TGCGCCAGCAGCTTGGGTGGGGGGTCCAATGAGCAGTTCTTC,CASSLGGGSNEQFF
TRBD2,NA,TRBV13,TRBJ2-7,20,TGTGCCAGCAGCTCATTCGGGACTAGCGGGAGTGGATCCTGGGGCTACGAGCAGTACTTC,CASSSFGTSGSGSWGYEQYF
TRBD2,NA,TRBV5-8,TRBJ2-7,18,TGTGCCAGCAGATCCGGACTAGCTCCGAAACCGCTTCCCTACGAGCAGTACTTC,CASRSGLAPKPLPYEQYF
NA,NA,TRBV7-9,TRBJ2-7,15,TGTGCCAGCAGCTCCACCCCCTCGGACCGCTACGAGCAGTACTTC,CASSSTPSDRYEQYF
TRBD1,NA,TRBV18,TRBJ2-7,17,TGTGCCAGCTCACTCAAGACCTTCACCGGGACAGGGGGTGAGCAGTACTTC,CASSLKTFTGTGGEQYF
NA,NA,TRBV28,TRBJ1-2,14,TGTGCCAGCAGGGGGTCGTGGATTGGTCTTGGCTACACCTTC,CASRGSWIGLGYTF
TRBD1,once,TRBV6-9,TRBJ2-7,16,TGTGCCAGCAGTTGTACACCGGGACAGTCCAGTTACGAGCAGTACTTC,CASSCTPGQSSYEQYF
NA,NA,TRBV18,TRBJ1-3,18,TGTGCCAGCTCACCGATGATGCCCGGGACCTTCTCTGGAAACACCATATATTTT,CASSPMMPGTFSGNTIYF
NA,few,TRBV10-3,TRBJ2-7,12,TGTGCCATCGCCGGCAATTCCAACGAGCAGTACTTC,CAIAGNSNEQYF
NA,once,TRBV4-1,TRBJ1-1,17,TGCGCCAGCAGCCAAGGAAGCAGGTTTGATGTGAACACTGAAGCTTTCTTT,CASSQGSRFDVNTEAFF
NA,NA,TRBV28,TRBJ1-5,15,TGTGCCAGCAGTTTATCAAGCTCTCCCAATCAGCCCCAGCATTTT,CASSLSSSPNQPQHF